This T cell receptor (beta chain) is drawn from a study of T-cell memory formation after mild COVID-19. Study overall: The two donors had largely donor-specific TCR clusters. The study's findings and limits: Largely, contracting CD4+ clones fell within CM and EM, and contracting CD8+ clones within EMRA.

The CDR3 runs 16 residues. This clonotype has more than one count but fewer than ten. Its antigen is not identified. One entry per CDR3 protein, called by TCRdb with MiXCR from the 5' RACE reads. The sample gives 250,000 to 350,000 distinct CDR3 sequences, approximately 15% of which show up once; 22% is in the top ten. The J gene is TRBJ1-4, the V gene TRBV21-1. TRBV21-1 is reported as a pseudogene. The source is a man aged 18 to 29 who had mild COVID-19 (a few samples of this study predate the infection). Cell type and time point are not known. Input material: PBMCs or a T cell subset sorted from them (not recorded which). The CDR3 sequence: CASSDQGGLVGEKLFF. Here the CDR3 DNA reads TGTGCCAGCAGCGATCAGGGAGGATTGGTCGGTGAAAAACTGTTTTTT.